Following are 22 T cell receptor beta chains from one sample sequenced in a study of cytomegalovirus exposure and HLA in healthy donors (dated by TCRdb to 2016 to 2017). The library was obtained by the immunoSEQ multiplex PCR assay. For the multiplex PCR, a mixture combining 60 forward primers for TCR Vbeta segments and 13 reverse primers for TCR Jbeta segments was used. TCRdb mirrors the immuneACCESS table, restricted to in-frame sequences. Some clones are absent from its copies; in checked studies, under half trace to an unresolved V gene, and the reason for the others is unknown. The sample table shows about 160,000 clones, and 60% to 80% are seen once. More than 3% of the sample lies in the top ten. Sequencing was carried out using PBMCs. The source of these receptors is a man aged 25 to 45 in good health and CMV-seropositive.

This chain connects TRBV27 to TRBJ2-7; 10 bases fit TRBD2. After removal of 3 bases from V and 7 bases from J, the junction contained 6 bases not matched to a gene. Germline V gene sequence: CDR1 MNHEY, CDR2 SMNVEV (reference sequence). This CDR3 has 14 amino acids. The CDR3 DNA reads TGTGCCAGCAGTTTCCTCAGCGGGGGGGCGGAGCAGTACTTC. Protein: CASSFLSGGAEQYF.

The chain links TRBV7-9 to TRBJ2-3; D is perhaps TRBD1 (6 bases). The V end was cut by 7 bases, the J end by 3 bases, with 17 bases between. The CDR3 loop spans 15 amino acids. Germline V gene lookup returns CDR1 SEHNR and CDR2 FQNEAQ (reference sequence). Written as DNA, the CDR3 is TGTGCCAGCACCTTGTCGCAGGGGCGGACAGATACGCAGTATTTT. It yields the protein CASTLSQGRTDTQYF.

This chain connects TRBV4-1 to TRBJ1-2; 7 bases align to TRBD1. This CDR3 is 16 amino acids long. V lost 1 base and J lost 1; bases outside the gene matches: 6. Germline V gene sequence: CDR1 MGHRA, CDR2 YSYEKL. The CDR3 nucleotides are TGCGCCAGCAGCCAAGTTGTGACAGGGAGTAACTATGGCTACACCTTC. Protein product: CASSQVVTGSNYGYTF.

This clone was counted a few times. The rearrangement joins TRBV2 to TRBJ1-2; 7 nucleotides align to TRBD1. The CDR3 loop spans 15 amino acids. Germline lookup yields CDR1 SNHLY and CDR2 FYNNEI. The J segment lost 1 base and the V segment lost 5 bases, leaving 7 bases of the junction unmatched. Here the CDR3 DNA reads TGTGCCAGCAGTTCGGGACAGAGATATAACTATGGCTACACCTTC. Protein sequence: CASSSGQRYNYGYTF.

The chain is built from TRBV30 and TRBJ2-6, with D hard to call. The CDR3 runs 17 residues. Germline CDR1 GTSNPN, CDR2 SVGIG (reference sequence). V was trimmed by 3 bases and J by 0 bases, leaving 15 bases between them. The CDR3 loop reads CAWSNFRRNSGANVLTF. The CDR3 nucleotides read TGTGCCTGGAGCAATTTTCGCAGAAACTCTGGGGCCAACGTCCTGACTTTC.

The chain combines TRBV28 with TRBJ2-2; D remains unclear. CDR1 MDHEN and CDR2 SYDVKM come from the germline V gene. CDR3 length: 14 amino acids. Trimming removed 1 base from V and 0 bases from J, with 3 bases in between. The CDR3 reads CASSLSSNTGELFF. The CDR3 nucleotides are TGTGCCAGCAGTTTATCATCGAACACCGGGGAGCTGTTTTTT.

The chain carries TRBV10-3 and TRBJ2-1, with 7 nucleotides matching TRBD2. The CDR3 is 15 residues long. The germline V gene encodes CDR1 ENHRY and CDR2 SYGVKD. V was pared by 2 bases and J by 9 bases, with 10 bases of the junction left unmatched. The CDR3 DNA is TGTGCCATCAGTGAGAATGTGGGGGGGGGTCTTGAGCAGTTCTTC. Translating it yields CAISENVGGGLEQFF.

The gene calls are TRBV7-9 and TRBJ2-7; D is possibly TRBD2 (5 bases). CDR1 and CDR2 (germline): SEHNR, FQNEAQ (reference sequence). The CDR3 runs to 16 residues. Trimming stripped 0 bases from V and 0 bases from J, with 12 bases between. DNA for the CDR3: TGTGCCAGCAGCTTAGCGTTCGTGGGGAGCTCCTACGAGCAGTACTTC. Amino acid sequence: CASSLAFVGSSYEQYF.

This clone was seen more than once but under ten times. V gene TRBV2 combines with J gene TRBJ2-3; 9 bases map to TRBD2. The CDR3 runs 15 residues. Germline V CDR1 and CDR2: SNHLY, FYNNEI. V was pared by 6 bases and J by 5 bases, with 9 bases of the junction left unmatched. The CDR3 loop is CASSPWRGGVDTQYF. The CDR3 nucleotides are TGTGCCAGCAGCCCGTGGCGGGGGGGCGTAGATACGCAGTATTTT.

This clone was seen just once. The chain has TRBV4-1 and TRBJ1-2; a possible D gene is TRBD1 (5 bases). With 4 bases removed from V and 3 bases from J, the gap between germline ends came to 18 bases. The V gene's germline CDR1 is MGHRA and CDR2 YSYEKL. CDR3 size: 16 residues. The CDR3 DNA reads as TGCGCCAGCAGCCCTCGGACACCTGTTAATTACTATGGCTACACCTTC. It yields the protein CASSPRTPVNYYGYTF.

The V and J genes are TRBV7-3 and TRBJ2-7; the match to TRBD2 covers 8 bases. Trimming cost V 2 bases and J 1 base; bases outside gene matches: 4. Germline V gene lookup returns CDR1 SGHTA and CDR2 FQGTGA. The length of the CDR3 is 15 residues. The CDR3 is CASSLGGGLSYEQYF. In DNA form, the CDR3 reads TGTGCCAGCAGCTTAGGCGGGGGGCTTTCCTACGAGCAGTACTTC.

This chain joins TRBV7-9 and TRBJ1-4, with D tentatively TRBD1 (5 bases). This CDR3 is built from 14 residues. With 5 bases removed from V and 8 bases from J, the gap between germline ends came to 15 bases. Looked up from germline, CDR1 is SEHNR and CDR2 is FQNEAQ (reference sequence). The CDR3 nucleotides read TGTGCCAGCAGCCCCAGCGGGGGAGGCGAAAAACTGTTTTTT. Amino acids: CASSPSGGGEKLFF.

The rearrangement links TRBV10-2 to TRBJ2-3; 8 bases fit TRBD1. The germline V gene encodes CDR1 WSHSY and CDR2 SAAADI. The CDR3 totals 14 residues. J was trimmed by 4 bases and V by 5 bases; bases with no gene match: 5. The CDR3 DNA follows: TGCGCCAGCAGTAAAGGACAGGGTGCAGATACGCAGTATTTT. It encodes CASSKGQGADTQYF.

This sequence joins TRBV7-3 and TRBJ2-3; D may be TRBD1 (6 bases). From germline, CDR1 is SGHTA and CDR2 FQGTGA. The CDR3 totals 14 residues. Trimming pared 4 bases from V and 0 bases from J, leaving 8 bases between. The CDR3 region is CASSSDRSTDTQYF. CDR3 nucleotides: TGTGCCAGCAGCTCAGACAGGAGCACAGATACGCAGTATTTT.

This rearrangement joins TRBV19 to TRBJ1-1, with 7 nucleotides matching TRBD1. Per germline, CDR1 LNHDA and CDR2 SQIVND (reference sequence). This CDR3 is built from 14 residues. With V trimmed by 6 bases and J by 1 base, 5 bases remained unmatched. CDR3 nucleotides: TGTGCCAGTAGGTCGGGACAGCGGAACACTGAAGCTTTCTTT. Translated: CASRSGQRNTEAFF. Variable domain in full (rest from reference TRBV19 and TRBJ1-1): DGGITQSPKYLFRKEGQNVTLSCEQNLNHDAMYWYRQDPGQGLRLIYYSQIVNDFQKGDIAEGYSVSREKKESFPLTVTSAQKNPTAFYLCASRSGQRNTEAFFGQGTRLTVV.

In DNA, the CDR3 is TGTGCCAGCAGTTCACGAAGGCGGGCTAGCACAGATACGCAGTATTTT. This gives the protein CASSSRRRASTDTQYF. The chain is built from TRBV28 and TRBJ2-3, with a possible D match to TRBD2 (5 bases). There are 16 residues in the CDR3. Trimming left V 4 bases short and J 0 bases short, with 14 bases between. Germline CDR1 is MDHEN and CDR2 is SYDVKM.

The V call is TRBV4-1, the J call TRBJ2-7; the D gene is possibly TRBD1 (6 bases). The CDR3 length is 15 residues. CDR1 is MGHRA, CDR2 YSYEKL, per germline. Trimming left V 0 bases short and J 0 bases short, with 9 bases between. The CDR3 sequence: CASSQEGASSYEQYF. In DNA, the CDR3 is TGCGCCAGCAGCCAAGAGGGGGCCAGCTCCTACGAGCAGTACTTC.

The genes are TRBV5-6 and TRBJ2-7; tentative D call: TRBD1 (6 bases). V gave up 3 bases and J gave up 2 bases, with 12 bases separating them. The CDR3 runs 14 residues. Germline CDR1 reads SGHDT; CDR2 reads YYEEEE. The CDR3 DNA sequence: TGTGCCAGCAGCTCCGGGTGGGGGCCCTACGAGCAGTACTTC. Protein product: CASSSGWGPYEQYF.

The rearrangement links TRBV15 to TRBJ1-1, with D unclear. CDR3 length equals 12 residues. V was clipped by 0 bases and J by 8 bases, with 7 bases between them. Germline CDR1 reads LNHNV; CDR2 reads YYDKDF (reference sequence). CDR3 loop: CATSRDQTEAFF. As DNA, the CDR3 is TGTGCCACCAGCAGAGATCAGACAGAAGCTTTCTTT. Filled out from reference TRBV15 and TRBJ1-1, the complete variable domain reads DAMVIQNPRYQVTQFGKPVTLSCSQTLNHNVMYWYQQKSSQAPKLLFHYYDKDFNNEADTPDNFQSRRPNTSFCFLDIRSPGLGDTAMYLCATSRDQTEAFFGQGTRLTVV.

The chain couples TRBV6-1 to TRBJ2-5, with 15 bases aligning to TRBD2. After removal of 4 bases from V and 3 bases from J, the junction contained 6 bases not matched to a gene. CDR1 and CDR2 from the germline V gene are MNHNS and SASEGT. The CDR3 length is 17 residues. The CDR3 sequence: CASSGWGLAGGKETQYF. DNA for the CDR3: TGTGCCAGCAGTGGGTGGGGACTAGCGGGGGGCAAAGAGACCCAGTACTTC.

The rearrangement joins TRBV15 to TRBJ1-6; D possibly corresponds to TRBD1 (6 bases). In germline, CDR1 is LNHNV, CDR2 YYDKDF (reference sequence). The length of the CDR3 is 15 residues. V lost 9 bases and J lost 0, with 12 bases in between. This CDR3 is CATQGESSYNSPLHF. The CDR3 nucleotides read TGTGCCACACAGGGCGAGAGCTCCTATAATTCACCCCTCCACTTT. Variable domain in full (rest from reference TRBV15 and TRBJ1-6): DAMVIQNPRYQVTQFGKPVTLSCSQTLNHNVMYWYQQKSSQAPKLLFHYYDKDFNNEADTPDNFQSRRPNTSFCFLDIRSPGLGDTAMYLCATQGESSYNSPLHFGNGTRLTVT.

The chain combines TRBV6-1 with TRBJ2-4; 12 bases match TRBD2. The CDR3 loop spans 15 amino acids. The germline gives CDR1 MNHNS, CDR2 SASEGT. V gave up 2 bases and J gave up 10 bases; unmatched junction bases: 6. This chain's CDR3 is CASSESTSGGRIQYF. Written as DNA, the CDR3 is TGTGCCAGCAGTGAAAGCACTAGCGGGGGGCGAATTCAGTACTTC.